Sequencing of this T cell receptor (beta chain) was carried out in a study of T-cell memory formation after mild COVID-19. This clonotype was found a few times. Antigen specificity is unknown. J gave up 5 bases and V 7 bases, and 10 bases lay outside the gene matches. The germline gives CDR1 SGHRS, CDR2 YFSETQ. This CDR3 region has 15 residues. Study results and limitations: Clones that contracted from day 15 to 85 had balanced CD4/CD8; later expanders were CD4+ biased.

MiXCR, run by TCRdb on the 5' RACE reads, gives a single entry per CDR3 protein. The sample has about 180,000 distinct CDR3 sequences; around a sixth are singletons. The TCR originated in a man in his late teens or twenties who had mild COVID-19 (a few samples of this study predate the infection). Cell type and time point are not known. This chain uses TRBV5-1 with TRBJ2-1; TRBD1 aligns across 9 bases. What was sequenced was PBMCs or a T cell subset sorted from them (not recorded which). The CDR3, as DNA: TGCGCCAGCCGAAGAACGGGACAGGGAAACAATGAGCAGTTCTTC. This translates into CASRRTGQGNNEQFF.